Sequencing of this T cell receptor (beta chain) was carried out in a study of Ad26.COV2.S vaccination and SARS-CoV-2 variants. About the research overall: The donor participated in the COV1001 trial, in its Ad26.COV2.S arm. Each vaccinee took Ad26.COV2.S intramuscularly, once or twice 56 days apart. Notes on the study in general: There was a possibility that the TCR breadth and depth analyses underestimated total T cell responses. Vaccine and placebo groups showed comparable non-spike TCR breadth.

Comment on this clone: What it binds is unknown.

Only in-frame clones appear in the TCRdb table, and some are missing; sequencing was by immunoSEQ multiplex PCR. Altogether about 280,000 clones are present, around 87% being singletons, with the ten largest covering less than 3.5%. Treatment defined: roughly 19 received Ad26.COV2.S at low or high dose, single or two shots; 5 received placebo; per-sample allocation not given. Sampling took place 63 days after the first vaccine or placebo injection. Germline lookup yields CDR1 MNHNY and CDR2 SVGAGI (reference sequence). CDR3 size: 16 residues. Between the trimmed V and J ends, which lost 0 bases and 4 bases, there was a span of 15 bases.

This TCR was sampled from a person between 18 and 65 years old who received the Ad26.COV2.S COVID-19 vaccine or a placebo. This material consisted of peripheral blood, taken in a trial of Ad26.COV2.S vaccine versus placebo. The chain combines TRBV6-6 with TRBJ1-2; perhaps TRBD1 as D (6 bases). The CDR3 DNA reads TGTGCCAGCAGTTACTCGAGGGACACTGGGGGCTATGGCTACACCTTC. It yields the protein CASSYSRDTGGYGYTF.